The 23 T cell receptor beta chains below come from one sample, sequenced in a study of blood T cell repertoires in COVID-19 (dated by TCRdb to between 2020 and 2021). Receptor libraries were prepared by the immunoSEQ multiplex PCR assay. This is the immuneACCESS table as TCRdb keeps it, with only in-frame sequences that have V and J called. A part of the clones is gone; compared with another copy, unresolved V genes explain less than half, and the rest is unexplained. This sample is represented by under 200,000 clones; around 83% of them were singletons. Jointly, the top ten make up more than 1.5% of the sample. Input material: peripheral blood. These receptors all come from a human donor in a cohort sampled during active COVID-19.

The chain joins TRBV18 to TRBJ2-7; 8 nucleotides match TRBD2. CDR3 length equals 15 residues. CDR1 KGHSH and CDR2 LQKENI come from the germline V gene. V lost 3 bases to trimming and J lost 6 bases; unmatched junction nucleotides: 10. The CDR3 here is CASSPKTSGPSEQYF. In nucleotides, the CDR3 is TGTGCCAGCTCACCCAAAACTAGCGGCCCGTCCGAGCAGTACTTC.

This clone showed up just once. The chain recombines TRBV28 with TRBJ1-2; weak D call: TRBD1 (6 bases). This CDR3 region has 12 residues. The V end lost 3 bases, the J end lost 8 bases, and 10 bases lay between the germline ends. Germline values: CDR1 MDHEN, CDR2 SYDVKM. The CDR3 DNA sequence: TGTGCCAGCAGTTTGCAGGGACACGGCTACACCTTC. This encodes CASSLQGHGYTF.

The chain links TRBV4-2 to TRBJ2-7, with D possibly being TRBD1 (5 bases). The CDR3 is 12 amino acids. V was pared by 5 bases and J by 5 bases, with 10 bases between. Germline V gene lookup returns CDR1 LGHNA and CDR2 YNFKEQ. CDR3 amino acids: CASSSQTDEQYF. The DNA for the CDR3 is TGTGCCAGCAGCTCCCAGACAGACGAGCAGTACTTC.

This chain connects TRBV6-2 or TRBV6-3 to TRBJ2-7; 7 bases agree with TRBD1. Germline values: CDR1 MNHEY, CDR2 SVGEGT. This CDR3 is 15 amino acids long. V trimming: 4 bases; J trimming: 2 bases; junction bases outside the gene matches: 8. CDR3 protein: CASSLLGQDTYEQYF. In nucleotides, the CDR3 is TGTGCCAGCAGTTTGCTCGGACAGGACACCTACGAGCAGTACTTC.

The J gene is TRBJ1-3, the V gene TRBV11-2; D not resolved. The CDR3 is 16 residues long. Germline V lookup: CDR1 SGHAT, CDR2 FQNNGV. V lost 5 bases and J 0 bases, leaving 14 bases between the germline ends. Here the CDR3 reads CASSRGVWSSGNTIYF. CDR3 in DNA: TGTGCCAGCAGCCGAGGAGTATGGAGCTCTGGAAACACCATATATTTT.

The chain has TRBV27 and TRBJ2-1; TRBD1 agrees at 8 bases. This CDR3 spans 15 amino acids. Germline CDR1 reads MNHEY; CDR2 reads SMNVEV (reference sequence). The V gene end was trimmed by 5 bases and the J gene end by 8 bases; junction bases not matched to a gene: 11. The CDR3 sequence is CASSRDRGPVDEQFF. Here the CDR3 DNA reads TGTGCCAGCAGTCGTGACAGGGGCCCGGTAGATGAGCAGTTCTTC.

The rearrangement uses TRBV10-1 and TRBJ2-7; D uncertain. Germline loops: CDR1 WNHNN, CDR2 SYGVQD (reference sequence). The CDR3 runs to 13 residues. The germline V and J ends were trimmed by 0 bases and 3 bases, with 6 bases remaining between them. The CDR3 nucleotides are TGCGCCAGCAGTGAGTCTGGCAGCTACGAGCAGTACTTC. Translated, it gives CASSESGSYEQYF.

This clone was picked up a small number of times. The chain is built from TRBV15 and TRBJ1-2; D not resolved. This CDR3 is 14 amino acids long. V lost 3 bases and J lost 3, with 11 bases in between. CDR1 and CDR2 from the germline V gene are LNHNV and YYDKDF (reference sequence). The CDR3 reads CATSSPREYYGYTF. The CDR3 DNA is TGTGCCACCAGCAGTCCGAGGGAGTACTATGGCTACACCTTC. Based on the CDR3 plus reference TRBV15 and TRBJ1-2, the full variable domain is DAMVIQNPRYQVTQFGKPVTLSCSQTLNHNVMYWYQQKSSQAPKLLFHYYDKDFNNEADTPDNFQSRRPNTSFCFLDIRSPGLGDTAMYLCATSSPREYYGYTFGSGTRLTVV.

This clone came up once. The chain joins TRBV7-9 to TRBJ1-2; 7 bases align to TRBD1. The J segment lost 4 bases and the V segment lost 5 bases, leaving 7 bases of the junction unmatched. Germline V CDR1 and CDR2: SEHNR, FQNEAQ (reference sequence). The CDR3 runs 14 residues. The CDR3 loop is CASSVKTGVYGYTF. The CDR3 DNA reads TGTGCCAGCAGCGTAAAAACAGGGGTCTATGGCTACACCTTC.

The V and J genes are TRBV28 and TRBJ2-2; D uncertain. Deletions cut 3 bases from V and 9 bases from J, with 8 bases between. Germline V gene lookup returns CDR1 MDHEN and CDR2 SYDVKM. This CDR3 region has 12 residues. DNA for the CDR3: TGTGCCAGCAGTTTTGGTGACTGGGAGCTGTTTTTT. Amino acid sequence: CASSFGDWELFF.

V is TRBV7-2 and J is TRBJ2-7; 9 bases line up with TRBD2. CDR1 SGHTA and CDR2 FQGNSA come from the germline V gene. The CDR3 consists of 15 residues. The J segment lost 2 bases and the V segment lost 5 bases, leaving 7 bases of the junction unmatched. This CDR3 is CASSASSGTAYEQYF. CDR3 DNA sequence: TGTGCCAGCAGCGCGTCTAGCGGGACTGCCTACGAGCAGTACTTC.

The genes are TRBV7-2 and TRBJ2-4, with 8 bases aligning to TRBD1. The CDR3 has 15 residues. The V gene end was trimmed by 0 bases and the J gene end by 6 bases; junction bases not matched to a gene: 4. Germline CDR1 is SGHTA and CDR2 is FQGNSA. Here the CDR3 reads CASSLAQGAGNIQYF. The DNA for the CDR3 is TGTGCCAGCAGCTTAGCGCAGGGGGCGGGAAACATTCAGTACTTC.

The rearrangement joins TRBV21-1 to TRBJ1-6. TRBV21-1 is annotated as a pseudogene. The CDR3 length is 15 residues. The CDR3 DNA sequence: TGTGCCAGCAGCAAACGGAGGACCGCCGGTTGGCCCCTCCACTTT. It codes for CASSKRRTAGWPLHF.

This sequence joins TRBV20-1 and TRBJ1-2; D call uncertain. Between the trimmed V and J ends, which lost 3 bases and 4 bases, there was a span of 15 bases. Per the germline V gene, CDR1 is DFQATT and CDR2 is SNEGSKA (reference sequence). The CDR3 loop spans 14 amino acids. This chain's CDR3 is CSASDFATAYGYTF. The CDR3 DNA sequence: TGCAGTGCTAGTGATTTTGCAACAGCCTATGGCTACACCTTC.

This chain joins TRBV4-1 and TRBJ1-5, with TRBD1 as a possible D gene (6 bases). The CDR3 is 17 amino acids. The ends were cut back, 1 base at V and 1 base at J, with 14 bases in the middle. Germline CDR1 and CDR2: MGHRA and YSYEKL. In DNA form, the CDR3 reads TGCGCCAGCAGCCAAGCTGGGGGGGCAGGGAGCAATCAGCCCCAGCATTTT. It specifies CASSQAGGAGSNQPQHF.

This chain uses TRBV19 with TRBJ2-7; perhaps TRBD1 as D (5 bases). This CDR3 has 13 amino acids. V was pared by 5 bases and J by 4 bases, with 12 bases between. From germline, CDR1 is LNHDA and CDR2 SQIVND (reference sequence). The CDR3 loop reads CASSEQAFYEQYF. DNA for the CDR3: TGTGCCAGTAGTGAACAGGCCTTTTACGAGCAGTACTTC.

This CDR3 is CASSAGDRGDGYTF. CDR3 in DNA: TGTGCCAGCAGCGCCGGGGACAGGGGTGACGGCTACACCTTC. This chain uses TRBV9 with TRBJ1-2; TRBD1 matches at 10 bases. The CDR3 is 14 amino acids. Trimming took 3 bases from V and 8 from J; bases not matched to a gene: 7. Germline loops: CDR1 SGDLS, CDR2 YYNGEE.

V usage is TRBV5-4 and J usage is TRBJ2-7; 7 nucleotides align to TRBD1. Germline CDR1 SGHNT, CDR2 YYREEE (reference sequence). This CDR3 has 14 amino acids. V shed 4 bases, J shed 0 bases, and the junction held 4 bases outside the gene matches. CDR3: CASSPWDSSYEQYF. The CDR3 DNA follows: TGTGCCAGCAGCCCCTGGGACAGCTCCTACGAGCAGTACTTC.

The genes are TRBV5-1 and TRBJ1-2, with D hard to call. V was cut by 4 bases and J by 3 bases, with 13 bases left in between. The CDR3 runs to 14 residues. Germline assignment: CDR1 SGHRS and CDR2 YFSETQ. CDR3 in amino acids: CASSPSRDYYGYTF. In nucleotides, the CDR3 is TGCGCCAGCAGCCCCTCAAGAGACTACTATGGCTACACCTTC.

This clone appeared a single time. In DNA, the CDR3 is TGTGCCAGCTCCATGATGGCTAGGGCGGGGGAGACCCAGTACTTC. It yields the protein CASSMMARAGETQYF. The chain combines TRBV2 with TRBJ2-5, with D perhaps matching TRBD2 (6 bases). Trimming cost V 8 bases and J 5 bases, with 21 bases left between them. Germline CDR1 reads SNHLY; CDR2 reads FYNNEI. This CDR3 spans 15 amino acids. The full variable domain, with the rest looked up from reference TRBV2 and TRBJ2-5, is EPEVTQTPSHQVTQMGQEVILRCVPISNHLYFYWYRQILGQKVEFLVSFYNNEISEKSEIFDDQFSVERPDGSNFTLKIRSTKLEDSAMYFCASSMMARAGETQYFGPGTRLLVL.

CDR3 DNA sequence: TGTGCCAGCACCGGAATCCAGGGATCTGGAGCTTTCTTT. It encodes CASTGIQGSGAFF. This sequence joins TRBV12-3 or TRBV12-4 and TRBJ1-1; TRBD1 might be the D (5 bases). With 7 bases removed from V and 10 bases from J, the gap between germline ends came to 19 bases. CDR3 size: 13 residues.

The rearrangement uses TRBV18 and TRBJ1-5; 7 bases match TRBD1. Trimming cost V 0 bases and J 2 bases; bases outside gene matches: 1. The CDR3 contains 15 residues. Germline V gene lookup returns CDR1 KGHSH and CDR2 LQKENI. Written as DNA, the CDR3 is TGTGCCAGCTCACCACCGGGGACAGGCAATCAGCCCCAGCATTTT. Encoded protein: CASSPPGTGNQPQHF. Looking up the rest from reference TRBV18 and TRBJ1-5 gives the full variable domain: NAGVMQNPRHLVRRRGQEARLRCSPMKGHSHVYWYRQLPEEGLKFMVYLQKENIIDESGMPKERFSAEFPKEGPSILRIQQVVRGDSAAYFCASSPPGTGNQPQHFGDGTRLSIL.

This sequence joins TRBV7-9 and TRBJ2-5; 10 bases are a match to TRBD2. CDR3 length: 16 amino acids. Germline CDR1 reads SEHNR; CDR2 reads FQNEAQ (reference sequence). V lost 6 bases and J lost 5; bases outside the gene matches: 12. The CDR3 loop is CASSSGLAGVGETQYF. CDR3 DNA sequence: TGTGCCAGCAGTTCGGGGCTAGCGGGAGTAGGGGAGACCCAGTACTTC.